This T cell receptor (beta chain) was sequenced in a study of T cells in narcolepsy. Study-level background: Patients with NT1 or NT2 and healthy control donors were enrolled.

This clone has a handful of counts. The antigen is not known. Germline-derived CDR1 and CDR2 are SGHRS and YFSETQ. V was trimmed by 0 bases and J by 7 bases, leaving 8 bases between them. The CDR3 has 12 amino acids. Broader study findings: Healthy controls reportedly lacked the autoreactive clonotypes serially found in patients' blood. In some patient and control memory CD4+ samples, autoreactive clones were absent.

Data came from immunoSEQ multiplex PCR; TCRdb stores just in-frame clones and leaves some out. The top ten hold around 3.7% of the sample, which has 34,000 or so clones, approximately 79% seen once. This TCR was recovered from a human donor in good health. The chain uses TRBV5-1 and TRBJ2-7, with a tentative D call TRBD1 (6 bases). Sequencing was done on a sample of memory (CD45RA-) CD4+ T cells from blood. The CDR3 region has the DNA TGCGCCAGCAGCTTGGCGGACAGTGAGCAGTACTTC. Translated: CASSLADSEQYF. Full variable domain (rest looked up from reference TRBV5-1 and TRBJ2-7): KAGVTQTPRYLIKTRGQQVTLSCSPISGHRSVSWYQQTPGQGLQFLFEYFSETQRNKGNFPGRFSGRQFSNSRSEMNVSTLELGDSALYLCASSLADSEQYFGPGTRLTVT.